The 32 T cell receptor beta chains below come from one sample, sequenced in a study of T cell repertoires in cytomegalovirus infection. MiXCR, run by TCRdb on the reads, gives a single entry per CDR3 protein. The sample yields roughly 280,000 distinct CDR3 sequences, over 8% seen once. Sequencing was carried out using PBMCs. The source is a human donor in good health (CMV status not recorded). Some clones in this sample may be carry-over from other donors' samples.

V gene TRBV27 combines with J gene TRBJ1-2; a possible D gene is TRBD1 (6 bases). The CDR3 has 13 residues. Germline CDR1 reads MNHEY; CDR2 reads SMNVEV (reference sequence). V gave up 3 bases and J gave up 5 bases, with 10 bases separating them. CDR3 loop: CASSFSGVYGYTF. CDR3 sequence (DNA): TGTGCCAGCAGTTTTTCAGGGGTTTATGGCTACACCTTC.

CDR3 loop: CSANLRTSGRKYEQYF. CDR3 coding DNA: TGCAGTGCTAATTTACGGACTAGCGGGAGAAAGTACGAGCAGTACTTC. The chain recombines TRBV20-1 with TRBJ2-7, with 13 nucleotides matching TRBD2. This CDR3 spans 16 amino acids. The V and J ends lost 4 bases and 4 bases, in that order; junction bases with no gene match: 10. Germline V CDR1 and CDR2: DFQATT, SNEGSKA (reference sequence).

The chain combines TRBV12-3 or TRBV12-4 with TRBJ1-5; D is uncertain. Trimming removed 3 bases from V and 2 bases from J, with 8 bases in between. CDR3 size: 14 residues. The CDR3 region has the DNA TGTGCCAGCAGTTTCGCGTCAGGCAATCAGCCCCAGCATTTT. The encoded protein is CASSFASGNQPQHF.

This clonotype was observed many times. The chain has TRBV7-8 and TRBJ1-6; no reliable D call. Germline CDR1 and CDR2: SGHVS and FQNEAQ. This CDR3 comprises 13 residues. Trimming took 0 bases from V and 8 from J, leaving 5 bases between them. The CDR3, as DNA: TGTGCCAGCAGCTTAGCAGGGTATTCACCCCTCCACTTT. The encoded protein is CASSLAGYSPLHF.

This clonotype was picked up many times. The chain's CDR3 is CASSSGTANSPLHF. DNA of the CDR3: TGTGCCAGCAGCTCCGGGACGGCTAATTCACCCCTCCACTTT. The chain employs TRBV7-9 and TRBJ1-6; TRBD1 might be the D (5 bases). The germline gives CDR1 SEHNR, CDR2 FQNEAQ (reference sequence). This CDR3 is 14 amino acids long. Between the trimmed V and J ends, which lost 4 bases and 6 bases, there was a span of 10 bases.

This clonotype was detected only a few times. This chain connects TRBV7-9 to TRBJ1-6; 7 nucleotides align to TRBD1. The CDR3 loop spans 14 amino acids. With V trimmed by 6 bases and J by 8 bases, 7 bases remained unmatched. The germline CDR1 and CDR2 sequences are SEHNR and FQNEAQ (reference sequence). The CDR3, as DNA: TGTGCCAGCAGAAGACAGGGAGCGGATTCACCCCTCCACTTT. Protein sequence: CASRRQGADSPLHF.

The rearrangement joins TRBV5-1 to TRBJ1-1; TRBD1 matches at 7 bases. V was pared by 10 bases and J by 4 bases, with 13 bases of the junction left unmatched. This CDR3 contains 14 residues. CDR1 and CDR2 from the germline V gene are SGHRS and YFSETQ. The CDR3 nucleotides are TGCGCCGGGGCGCCAGACAGGGCCGGCACTGAAGCTTTCTTT. This gives the protein CAGAPDRAGTEAFF.

This clonotype was seen repeatedly, ten times or more. This CDR3 is CATRAGVSYEQYF. The CDR3 DNA reads as TGTGCCACGAGGGCGGGGGTCTCCTACGAGCAGTACTTC. The chain couples TRBV7-2 to TRBJ2-7; 7 nucleotides align to TRBD2. CDR1 SGHTA and CDR2 FQGNSA come from the germline V gene. V dropped 10 bases and J dropped 0; count of bases not matched to a gene: 6. The CDR3 is 13 amino acids.

V and J are TRBV12-3 or TRBV12-4 and TRBJ2-7; possibly TRBD1 for D (5 bases). The ends were cut back, 5 bases at V and 2 bases at J, with 13 bases in the middle. The CDR3 has 14 residues. CDR3 sequence reads: CASSRTSVAYEQYF. In DNA, the CDR3 is TGTGCCAGCAGTAGGACAAGCGTCGCCTACGAGCAGTACTTC.

The rearrangement joins TRBV12-3 or TRBV12-4 to TRBJ2-1; D is uncertain. V shed 4 bases and J shed 6 bases, with 13 bases lying between them. The CDR3 is made up of 14 amino acids. The CDR3 spells CASSSGPVRNEQFF. CDR3 nucleotides: TGTGCCAGCAGTTCCGGGCCCGTACGCAATGAGCAGTTCTTC.

The V gene is TRBV28, the J gene TRBJ2-1; 9 bases are a match to TRBD2. V shed 0 bases, J shed 0 bases, and the junction held 3 bases outside the gene matches. CDR1 is MDHEN and CDR2 is SYDVKM in the germline V gene. This CDR3 contains 17 residues. The CDR3 DNA reads TGTGCCAGCAGTTTATGGACTAGCGGAACCTCCTACAATGAGCAGTTCTTC. Residues: CASSLWTSGTSYNEQFF.

This clonotype was recorded a few times. This sequence joins TRBV19 and TRBJ1-2; 11 bases match TRBD1. Looked up from germline, CDR1 is LNHDA and CDR2 is SQIVND (reference sequence). With V trimmed by 5 bases and J by 6 bases, 11 bases remained unmatched. The CDR3 is 16 residues long. The CDR3, as DNA: TGTGCCAGTAGTCCCCAAGGACAGGGGGCTGTTCATGGCTACACCTTC. This sequence encodes CASSPQGQGAVHGYTF.

This clonotype was seen a few times. V is TRBV5-1 and J is TRBJ2-1; D remains ambiguous. Germline V gene sequence: CDR1 SGHRS, CDR2 YFSETQ. The CDR3 contains 12 residues. V lost 0 bases, J lost 5 bases, and 3 bases lay in between. The CDR3, as DNA: TGCGCCAGCAGCTTGGCCAACAATGAGCAGTTCTTC. It codes for CASSLANNEQFF.

This clonotype was recorded many times. In nucleotides, the CDR3 is TGCGCCAGCAGCCAATCGGCATGGGGTCAGCCCCAGCATTTT. Its protein product is CASSQSAWGQPQHF. J is TRBJ1-5 and V is TRBV4-3; D gene ambiguous. The CDR3 contains 14 residues. V was cut by 2 bases and J by 6 bases, with 11 bases left in between. Germline loops: CDR1 LGHNA, CDR2 YSLEER.

This clonotype was detected ten times or more. The V gene is TRBV7-2, the J gene TRBJ1-1; weak D call: TRBD1 (5 bases). Trimming left V 5 bases short and J 0 bases short, with 25 bases between. The CDR3 is made up of 19 amino acids. CDR1 SGHTA and CDR2 FQGNSA come from the germline V gene. The CDR3 loop is CASSAGGVSTLGMNTEAFF. The CDR3 nucleotides are TGTGCCAGCAGCGCCGGGGGGGTCAGTACGCTGGGGATGAACACTGAAGCTTTCTTT.

This clonotype was picked up many times. The chain combines TRBV6-5 with TRBJ1-1; no clear D. The CDR3 is 14 amino acids. The germline gives CDR1 MNHEY, CDR2 SVGAGI. Deletions cut 2 bases from V and 0 bases from J, with 7 bases between. As DNA, the CDR3 is TGTGCCAGCAGTTACAGGTCGGTGAACACTGAAGCTTTCTTT. This codes for CASSYRSVNTEAFF.

This chain links TRBV7-9 with TRBJ2-5; D call uncertain. The V gene lost 5 bases and the J gene lost 4 bases, with 8 bases spanning the gap. This CDR3 region has 12 residues. Germline CDR1 reads SEHNR; CDR2 reads FQNEAQ (reference sequence). The CDR3 loop reads CASSAVGETQYF. The CDR3 DNA sequence: TGTGCCAGCAGCGCCGTGGGAGAGACCCAGTACTTC.

This clonotype has ten or more counts. CDR3 amino acids: CASSRQIANTEAFF. The CDR3 bases are TGTGCCAGCAGTCGACAGATCGCGAACACTGAAGCTTTCTTT. The chain employs TRBV7-2 and TRBJ1-1; possible D gene TRBD1, 5 bases. V was shortened by 6 bases and J by 1 base, with 12 bases between the two germline ends. The CDR3 has 14 residues. The germline CDR1 and CDR2 sequences are SGHTA and FQGNSA.

Ten or more counts support this clonotype. The rearrangement links TRBV7-2 to TRBJ2-7; D is possibly TRBD1 or TRBD2 (7 bases each). This CDR3 comprises 17 residues. V lost 5 bases and J 1 base, leaving 21 bases between the germline ends. Germline values: CDR1 SGHTA, CDR2 FQGNSA. In DNA, the CDR3 is TGTGCCAGCAGCATGGTCAAGGGAGGGGGCCCTTCCTACGAGCAGTACTTC. It translates to CASSMVKGGGPSYEQYF.

The sample holds many counts of this clonotype. The chain uses TRBV7-2 and TRBJ2-5; no definite D call. This CDR3 contains 12 residues. Germline V CDR1 and CDR2: SGHTA, FQGNSA. V lost 4 bases, J lost 5 bases, and 8 bases lay in between. The CDR3 DNA reads as TGTGCCAGCAGCTCAGTTGTTGAGACCCAGTACTTC. This translates into CASSSVVETQYF.

The rearrangement joins TRBV7-2 to TRBJ1-3, with a tentative D call TRBD1 (6 bases). The V end was cut by 1 base, the J end by 4 bases, with 17 bases between. This CDR3 spans 17 amino acids. CDR1 SGHTA and CDR2 FQGNSA come from the germline V gene. CDR3 DNA: TGTGCCAGCAGCTTAGTTCGGTTACAGGGAGCAGGAAACACCATATATTTT. Translating it yields CASSLVRLQGAGNTIYF.

This clonotype has ten or more counts. The chain links TRBV12-3 or TRBV12-4 to TRBJ1-1; D is possibly TRBD1 (6 bases). This CDR3 contains 16 residues. The germline V and J ends were trimmed by 7 bases and 4 bases, with 22 bases remaining between them. The CDR3 DNA follows: TGTGCCAGCACCCCGATTAGGGGGGGTACCGGCACTGAAGCTTTCTTT. It yields the protein CASTPIRGGTGTEAFF.

This clonotype has a handful of counts. V gene TRBV12-3 or TRBV12-4 combines with J gene TRBJ2-2; 8 bases agree with TRBD2. The V and J ends lost 4 bases and 0 bases, in that order; junction bases with no gene match: 1. The CDR3 has 15 amino acids. CDR3 sequence (DNA): TGTGCCAGCAGTTCGGGACTAGCGAACACCGGGGAGCTGTTTTTT. Its translation: CASSSGLANTGELFF.

This clonotype was recorded many times. The chain joins TRBV12-5 to TRBJ1-4; D not certain. The V gene's germline CDR1 is LGHNT and CDR2 FRNRAP. V lost 6 bases and J lost 5, with 16 bases in between. The CDR3 is 15 amino acids. CDR3 loop: CASGGTGLDNEKLFF. DNA for the CDR3: TGTGCTAGTGGAGGTACCGGGCTGGACAATGAAAAACTGTTTTTT.

The chain combines TRBV5-5 with TRBJ2-7; 10 nucleotides match TRBD1. This CDR3 contains 15 residues. Trimming removed 0 bases from V and 12 bases from J; junction bases left unmatched: 12. Germline CDR1 is SGHKS and CDR2 is YYEKEE (reference sequence). The CDR3 bases are TGTGCCAGCAGCTTGGGCAGTCCCGGGACAGGGGACGCGTACTTC. This translates into CASSLGSPGTGDAYF.

V is TRBV19 and J is TRBJ1-5; no firm D call. The V gene's germline CDR1 is LNHDA and CDR2 SQIVND (reference sequence). V was shortened by 9 bases and J by 0 bases, with 9 bases between the two germline ends. This CDR3 comprises 13 residues. CDR3 in DNA: TGTGCCAGAAGTCTGAGTAGCAATCAGCCCCAGCATTTT. It specifies CARSLSSNQPQHF. The full variable domain, in which reference TRBV19 and TRBJ1-5 provide the parts outside the CDR3, is DGGITQSPKYLFRKEGQNVTLSCEQNLNHDAMYWYRQDPGQGLRLIYYSQIVNDFQKGDIAEGYSVSREKKESFPLTVTSAQKNPTAFYLCARSLSSNQPQHFGDGTRLSIL.

There are many counts of this clonotype. V usage is TRBV7-2 and J usage is TRBJ2-6; weak D call: TRBD1 (6 bases). V was clipped by 2 bases and J by 0 bases, with 11 bases between them. This CDR3 has 17 amino acids. Germline V CDR1 and CDR2: SGHTA, FQGNSA. The CDR3 sequence: CASSLTATGSGANVLTF. The CDR3 nucleotides are TGTGCCAGCAGCTTAACCGCGACAGGCTCTGGGGCCAACGTCCTGACTTTC.

This clonotype was counted many times. The rearrangement joins TRBV19 to TRBJ1-1, with TRBD1 matching over 10 bases. Trimming cost V 5 bases and J 9 bases; bases outside gene matches: 6. In germline, CDR1 is LNHDA, CDR2 SQIVND (reference sequence). CDR3 length equals 13 residues. The CDR3 region is CASSQGQGSKAFF. The CDR3, as DNA: TGTGCCAGTAGTCAGGGACAGGGGAGTAAAGCTTTCTTT.

This clonotype appeared a few times. The chain is built from TRBV9 and TRBJ2-1; 9 nucleotides match TRBD2. The CDR3 length is 17 residues. From germline, CDR1 is SGDLS and CDR2 YYNGEE. V dropped 2 bases and J dropped 6; count of bases not matched to a gene: 12. The CDR3 here is CASSVEIGLAGSNEQFF. In DNA, the CDR3 is TGTGCCAGCAGCGTGGAGATAGGGCTAGCGGGGTCCAATGAGCAGTTCTTC. Using reference TRBV9 and TRBJ2-1 for the parts outside the CDR3, the full variable domain is DSGVTQTPKHLITATGQRVTLRCSPRSGDLSVYWYQQSLDQGLQFLIQYYNGEERAKGNILERFSAQQFPDLHSELNLSSLELGDSALYFCASSVEIGLAGSNEQFFGPGTRLTVL.

This clonotype was observed a few times. The genes are TRBV19 and TRBJ1-2; D is unresolved. V was shortened by 10 bases and J by 5 bases, with 23 bases between the two germline ends. The germline gives CDR1 LNHDA, CDR2 SQIVND (reference sequence). This CDR3 is built from 15 residues. CDR3: CATYPRAGRGYGYTF. As DNA, the CDR3 is TGTGCCACCTATCCAAGGGCAGGTCGGGGTTATGGCTACACCTTC.

Relative to its sample, this clonotype is medium-sized. The chain uses TRBV7-2 and TRBJ1-3, with 7 bases that match TRBD1. Trimming at V came to 0 bases and at J to 0 bases, leaving 2 bases not matched to a gene. The CDR3 runs to 16 residues. Germline V gives CDR1 SGHTA, CDR2 FQGNSA. Here the CDR3 reads CASSLAPGGSGNTIYF. CDR3 DNA: TGTGCCAGCAGCTTAGCTCCAGGGGGCTCTGGAAACACCATATATTTT.

This clonotype was detected many times. The chain carries TRBV28 and TRBJ2-1; TRBD2 matches 15 bases. V lost 2 bases, J lost 9 bases, and 5 bases stayed unmatched. Germline CDR1 reads MDHEN; CDR2 reads SYDVKM. The CDR3 is 16 amino acids. Written as DNA, the CDR3 is TGTGCCAGCAGTTTAGCTGGACTAGCGGGGGGGGTTGAGCAGTTCTTC. This sequence encodes CASSLAGLAGGVEQFF. The whole variable domain, filled in from reference TRBV28 and TRBJ2-1, reads DVKVTQSSRYLVKRTGEKVFLECVQDMDHENMFWYRQDPGLGLRLIYFSYDVKMKEKGDIPEGYSVSREKKERFSLILESASTNQTSMYLCASSLAGLAGGVEQFFGPGTRLTVL.